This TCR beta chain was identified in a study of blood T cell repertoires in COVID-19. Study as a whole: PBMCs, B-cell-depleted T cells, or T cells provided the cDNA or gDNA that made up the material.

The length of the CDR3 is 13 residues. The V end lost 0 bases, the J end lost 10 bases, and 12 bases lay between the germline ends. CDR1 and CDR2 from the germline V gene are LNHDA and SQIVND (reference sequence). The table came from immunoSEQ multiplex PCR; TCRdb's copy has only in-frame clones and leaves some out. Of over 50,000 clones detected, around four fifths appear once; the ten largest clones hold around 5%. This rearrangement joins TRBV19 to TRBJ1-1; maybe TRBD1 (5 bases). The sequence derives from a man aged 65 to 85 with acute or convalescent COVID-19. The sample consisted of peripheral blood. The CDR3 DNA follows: TGTGCCAGTAGTATAGATCTGGGGGGTCGAGCTTTCTTT. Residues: CASSIDLGGRAFF.